The source of this TCR beta chain is a study of cytomegalovirus exposure and HLA in healthy donors (dated by TCRdb to the late 2010s). About the investigation overall: An earlier analysis of approximately 600 of the donors reported 250 to 300 Gb of sequence data and 117 million unique TCR beta sequences from about 200 million T cells. Roughly 300 gigabases of sequencing data and approximately 84 million unique TCR sequences were included in an early release covering about 700 HLA-typed donors. Among the roughly 400 genotyped donors, approximately 81% belonged to the genetic ancestry cluster associated with self-reported Caucasian donors. The study was designed to test whether signatures of past pathogen exposure could be identified by cataloging public T cell receptors. The study profiled the T cell repertoires of about 720 subjects by immunosequencing and related them to cytomegalovirus serostatus. Besides the first cohort of around 700 subjects, a separate validation cohort made up of about 120 different subjects was used. To predict cytomegalovirus infection status, the study brought together high-throughput TCR immunosequencing, statistical association of individual TCRs with disease status, and machine learning. A later analysis re-examined previously published TCR beta repertoires from more than 650 donors and added high-resolution HLA genotyping to investigate patterns of TCR occurrence. The later analysis used no new phenotypic data to find candidate immune exposures, relying instead on TCR beta sequences and their occurrence across donors. An earlier analysis of 587 of the donors used high-throughput TCR beta sequencing to judge whether each TCR beta V gene segment behaved as functional or pseudogenic. Donor age, sex, ethnicity and CMV serostatus were compiled together with the repertoire data. Genome-wide SNP genotypes for about 65% of the 666 donors were used in a later genetic analysis, which treated that subset as a discovery cohort. All discovery cohort repertoires had been generated using a single sequencing platform. HLA typing covered class I and class II loci at four-digit resolution. Typing coverage varied by locus: about 620-630 donors for A, B, C, DRB1 and DQB1; approximately 520 for DQA1; approximately 610 for DPA1; under 490 for DPB1. Four to six DR-DQ haplotypes were handled as single units for association and clustering because linkage in the cohort was strong. On average, 235,054 unique TCR beta nucleotide sequences were sequenced per donor among some 430 genotyped donors of the cohort, with 15% to 20% of those sequences being non-productive. The research as a whole found: Some IMGT-functional V segments, including TRBV6-2 and TRBV6-3, could not be distinguished by the 87-base-pair reads and were therefore excluded. Specific HLA alleles were associated with 16,951 TCR beta sequences at a false discovery rate of 0.05 in a later analysis. In an earlier analysis of around 600 of the donors, most TCR beta V segments were observed in productive rearrangements about 87% or about 30% of the time, broadly matching IMGT annotations. V-gene and J-gene trimming of TCR beta chains was associated with a missense DCLRE1C variant in a later genetic analysis, and the association was replicated in an independent cohort. Compared with equally common non-associated chains, HLA-associated TCR beta chains in a later analysis were more clonally expanded and had lower generation probabilities. Across donors, most TCR sequences were observed very rarely, whereas some public TCRs were present in many individuals. HLA typing was unavailable for some donors at each locus, so association tests used only the typed subset. When HLA alleles, especially DR and DQ, strongly co-occurred, TCR associations were difficult to assign to individual alleles. According to a later genetic analysis, donors in an Asian-associated ancestry cluster had fewer N-insertions in productive TCRs than the roughly 700-donor mean. For the cohort, immune exposure information was limited to CMV serostatus. It was suggested by the authors that the approach could potentially be generalized to other disease states and immunological phenotypes. A further reported finding was that TCR beta sequences accurately predicted the HLA-A and HLA-B alleles for most subjects in the first cohort. Presence/absence analyses assumed roughly uniform sequencing depth across donors, an assumption that may not hold. Correlated functional status among segregating V segments might reflect linkage disequilibrium, but an unknown experimental factor could not be ruled out. In a later analysis, several top co-occurrence clusters were reported to appear linked to parvovirus B19, influenza, CMV and Epstein-Barr virus. The classifier was reported to diagnose cytomegalovirus status with high specificity and sensitivity in both the original cohort and the validation cohort. The study listed 164 TCR beta chains as associated with cytomegalovirus. Most CMV-associated TCR beta chains appeared to be HLA-restricted in a later analysis, and the HLA associations seemed to be driven largely by CMV exposure. A few of the identified cytomegalovirus-associated TCR beta chains were confirmed in vitro to be specific for cytomegalovirus antigens. The cohort was sequenced for TCR beta chains only, and without alpha or paired-chain data the features that could be detected were limited. Because counts were too low, approximately 15 rarely observed V segments, including chromosome 9 orphons, were excluded from the earlier analysis of several hundred of the donors. According to a later analysis, TCR association rates differed among HLA loci, with DRB1 alleles showing the most associated TCRs and HLA-C alleles showing the fewest. A group of highly shared sequence variants was considered likely to be a technical artifact of the sequencing pipeline.

The CDR3, from cysteine to phenylalanine, totals 14 residues. Only the CDR3 DNA stays, 42 bases, in frame from base 1. V is clipped by 2 bases and J by 3 bases, and the sequence between their germline boundaries is 11 bases long. Looking up the germline V gene yields CDR1 SGHRS and CDR2 YFSETQ. With regard to this clone: Its cognate antigen has yet to be identified. Base quality data are lacking; no much larger clone is found one base away.

The cohort comprised 666 healthy bone marrow donors. Cohort members were all nominally healthy when sampled, although unrecorded immune exposures were likely present. The donor tested CMV seropositive, placing the donor among the roughly 300 seropositive members of the cohort. A peripheral blood sample was collected from each donor, and TCR beta sequencing was performed on peripheral blood mononuclear cells. The Qiagen DNeasy Blood Extraction Kit was used to extract genomic DNA from the blood cell samples. The library relied on the immunoSEQ multiplex PCR assay. For the multiplex PCR, a mixture combining 60 forward primers for TCR Vbeta segments and 13 reverse primers for TCR Jbeta segments was used. The CDR3 region of rearranged TCR beta genes was amplified from genomic DNA with a multiplex PCR assay. The Illumina HiSeq System was used to sequence the amplified TCR beta libraries as 87-base-pair reads. In the original analysis: Across the roughly 670 repertoires, a later analysis counted approximately 83 million unique TCR beta chains, 8.5 million to 12 million of which were shared by at least two donors. To remove PCR and sequencing errors, raw reads were error-corrected and collapsed into unique sequences using a nearest-neighbor algorithm that merged closely related sequences. To assign V, D and J gene segments, CDR3 sequences were aligned to IMGT reference sequences. For a sequence to be retained, at least a six-nucleotide match to both a V gene segment and a J gene segment was required. Rearrangements were called productive when the CDR3 lacked stop codons and stayed in frame with V and J; all others were non-productive. Following IMGT convention, CDR3 was defined as the stretch from the second conserved V-encoded cysteine to the conserved J-encoded phenylalanine. The earlier analysis of some 550 of the donors excluded any sequence lacking an unambiguous match to a single V gene segment. In an earlier analysis of 450 to 750 of the donors, a V segment was called functional when productive rearrangements were above 56.7%, and segregating when the standard deviation between donors exceeded 5%. A statistical classification framework was developed to diagnose cytomegalovirus status using the catalog of TCR beta chain sequences. In a later analysis, TCR nucleotide sequences were compared against IMGT/GENE-DB human TR gene sequences so that V and J genes could be assigned. A later analysis assigned CDR3 sequences and most-parsimonious VDJ recombination scenarios with the TCRdist pipeline. In a later analysis, every TCR beta chain was defined by the combination of its CDR3 amino acid sequence and its V-gene family, and reads without a unique V-gene family were dropped. In a later analysis, 450 to 600 highly shared, low-generation-probability nucleotide sequences were removed to address suspected cross-contamination and a sequencing artifact. In a later analysis, a clonal expansion index was calculated for each public chain from normalized within-repertoire ranks of inferred template counts. Generation probabilities in a later analysis came from a VDJ recombination model fitted to out-of-frame rearrangements, and those results were checked against IGoR. In a later analysis, TCR-TCR, TCR-HLA and TCR-CMV co-occurrence was scored with hypergeometric tests, and a repertoire-size bias correction was applied to TCR pairs. A later analysis estimated false discovery rates by permuting HLA or CMV assignments 20 times. A later analysis grouped co-occurring TCRs with DBSCAN, adding TCRdist sequence similarity when clustering within HLA-allele-positive subsets. Co-occurrence clustering excluded repertoires with fewer than 30,000 or more than 120,000 public chains, plus five with anomalous nucleotide sharing. The source is immuneACCESS, and TCRdb retained only in-frame sequences with V and J called. Part of the clones is not carried over; for the studies checked, unresolved V genes explain less than half of this, and the remainder is unexplained. Clone size and V and J calls were adopted from that table, with D and trimming inferred from the DNA. The sample has approximately 100,000 clones on record, approximately 80% of them singletons. The top ten constitute roughly 5.4% of the sample.

Sequencing was carried out using PBMCs. The source is a woman aged 18-29 years in good health and CMV-seropositive. This chain is built from TRBV5-1 and TRBJ1-1; no D gene can be assigned with confidence. The nucleotides are TGCGCCAGCAGCTTAGGAGGGCCGTACACTGAAGCTTTCTTT. It codes for CASSLGGPYTEAFF.